This T cell receptor beta chain derives from a study of CD8+ T cells in alopecia areata. The treatment denotes: oral pan-JAK inhibitor, 5-10 mg twice daily. A word on this clone: The antigen is undetermined.

Isolated RNA was reverse transcribed into cDNA used as the sequencing template. The assay was immunoSEQ multiplex PCR, and TCRdb's table has in-frame clones only and misses some. The data hold some 130,000 clones, with around 56% observed a single time. Looked up from germline, CDR1 is SQVTM and CDR2 is ANQGSEA. The CDR3 contains 14 residues. With V trimmed by 6 bases and J by 4 bases, 6 bases remained unmatched. Study-level points and caveats: Higher clonality than in normal scalp was seen in lesional scalp, especially alopecia totalis/universalis. Among patients, TCR sharing was less clear than in mice, a difference possibly due in part to HLA diversity in the patient population. Many expanded lesional clones stayed in scalp and blood while on tofacitinib.

This chain connects TRBV29-1 to TRBJ2-2, with 9 positions matching TRBD2. This TCR came from a human donor with alopecia areata. The sequences come from CD4+ T cells sorted from blood, collected at week 4, from a patient treated with tofacitinib. The CDR3 here is CSVPSGGPTGELFF. In nucleotides, the CDR3 is TGCAGCGTCCCAAGCGGGGGGCCCACCGGGGAGCTGTTTTTT.